This TCR beta chain was obtained from a study of siplizumab effects on memory and regulatory T cells. Study-level results: An assignable naive or memory phenotype was lacking in roughly 75-96% of proliferating CD4+ or CD8+ clones. Naive T cells appeared more varied than memory cells and looked like key alloresponse contributors.

V shed 8 bases, J shed 5 bases, and the junction held 13 bases outside the gene matches. This CDR3 has 15 residues. Per germline, CDR1 ENHRY and CDR2 SYGVKD. Per-sample assaying covered 95,000 to 100,000 TCR templates. Repertoires were generated with immunoSEQ multiplex PCR, while TCRdb's copy carries only in-frame clones and drops some. The data hold around 100,000 clones, with around 94% observed a single time. About this clone itself: What it binds is not known.

The V gene is TRBV10-3, the J gene TRBJ2-3; 7 bases match TRBD1. The specimen sequenced was non-Treg CD4+ T cells sorted from blood. The receptor was isolated from a human donor in good health. The CDR3 DNA reads TGTGCCATCTCGTTCGGACAGGCCAGGGGAGATACGCAGTATTTT. This sequence encodes CAISFGQARGDTQYF.